This TCR beta chain was captured in a study of blood T cell repertoires in COVID-19. Study in general: Samples taken during acute and convalescent COVID-19 were collected in the United States, Italy and Spain. PBMCs, B-cell-depleted T cells, or T cells were the source of the cDNA or gDNA that made up the material.

Per the germline V gene, CDR1 is MNHNY and CDR2 is SVGAGI (reference sequence). V shed 5 bases and J 4 bases; nucleotides not matched to a gene: 7. The CDR3 runs 14 residues. TCRdb's table, derived via immunoSEQ multiplex PCR, lists solely in-frame clones and lacks some. The data show 54,000 or so clones, roughly 91% seen once. The V and J genes are TRBV6-6 and TRBJ2-7; 8 bases are a match to TRBD2. Sequenced material: peripheral blood. The source is a man aged 50-60 years with active COVID-19. The CDR3 spells CASSPSGLVYEQYF. In DNA form, the CDR3 reads TGTGCCAGCAGTCCGTCGGGACTAGTGTACGAGCAGTACTTC.